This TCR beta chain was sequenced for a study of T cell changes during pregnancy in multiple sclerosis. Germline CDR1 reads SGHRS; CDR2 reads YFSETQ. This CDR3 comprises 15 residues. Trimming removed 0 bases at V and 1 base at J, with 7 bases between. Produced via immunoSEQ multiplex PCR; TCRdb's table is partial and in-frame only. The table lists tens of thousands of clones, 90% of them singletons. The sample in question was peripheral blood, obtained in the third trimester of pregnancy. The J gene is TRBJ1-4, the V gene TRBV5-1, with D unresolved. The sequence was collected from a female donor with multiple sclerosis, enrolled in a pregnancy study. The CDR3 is CASSLADKTNEKLFF. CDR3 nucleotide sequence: TGCGCCAGCAGCTTGGCTGACAAAACTAATGAAAAACTGTTTTTT.